This paragraph covers one T cell receptor (beta chain) sequence. Trimming pared 5 bases from V and 8 bases from J, leaving 15 bases between. Germline V gene sequence: CDR1 GTSNPN, CDR2 SVGIG (reference sequence). The CDR3 is made up of 12 amino acids. This sample was taken from a study of blood T cell repertoires in COVID-19. About the study: Material from acute and convalescent COVID-19 was sourced from the United States, Italy and Spain. The cDNA or gDNA used as material had been derived from T cells, B-cell-depleted T cells, or PBMCs.

In the original workflow: Amplification from reference gene primers served as the basis for estimated nucleated cell counts. Sequenced by immunoSEQ multiplex PCR; TCRdb stores in-frame clones only, minus some. That table gives V, J and clone size, and the DNA gave D and trimming. The data show just over 95,000 clones, roughly 82% seen once. The rearrangement links TRBV30 to TRBJ1-2, with D possibly TRBD1 on 6 matching bases. The sample consisted of peripheral blood. The receptor was derived from a man older than 75 with acute or convalescent COVID-19. This CDR3 is CAWGKAQGGYTF. CDR3 nucleotide sequence: TGTGCCTGGGGAAAGGCCCAGGGGGGCTACACCTTC. The variable domain in full, with the rest retrieved from reference TRBV30 and TRBJ1-2, is SQTIHQWPATLVQPVGSPLSLECTVEGTSNPNLYWYRQAAGRGLQLLFYSVGIGQISSEVPQNLSASRPQDRQFILSSKKLLLSDSGFYLCAWGKAQGGYTFGSGTRLTVV.